Sequencing of this TCR beta chain was carried out in a study of read filtering for tumor transcriptome and immune sequencing. Study overall: By R-ISS, stages I, II and III held approximately 8, 16 and 7 patients. TCR-mapped reads were about 4 to 11 million with IR-seq versus about 85 to 1,300 with RNA-seq.

From approximately 430 ng of RNA, a library with molecular barcoded alpha/delta and beta/gamma adaptors was made. MiXCR was run by TCRdb on the reads, yielding one entry per CDR3 protein. The data contain some 48,000 distinct CDR3 sequences, roughly a fifth of them singletons. Regarding the study as a whole: In IR-seq, single-read clonotypes were around 80% of clonotypes but 3% to 3.5% of reads.

This clonotype was recorded at least ten times. Its antigen is currently unknown. This CDR3 has 15 amino acids. Trimming removed 0 bases from V and 9 bases from J, with 16 bases in between. Germline CDR1 is SGDLS and CDR2 is YYNGEE. The TCR sequence derives from a donor aged 40 or older with multiple myeloma. Sequencing was done on a sample of a population of CD138-negative cells sorted from bone marrow. V and J are TRBV9 and TRBJ2-1; no clear D gene. CDR3: CASSVELVSYSEQFF. CDR3 sequence (DNA): TGTGCCAGCAGCGTAGAGTTGGTTAGCTATAGTGAGCAGTTCTTC.